This T cell receptor (beta chain) is drawn from a study of blood T cell repertoires in COVID-19. Study context: Researchers got acute and convalescent COVID-19 samples from the United States, Italy and Spain. T cells, B-cell-depleted T cells, or PBMCs provided the cDNA or gDNA that served as material.

Authors' analysis steps: Quantification of nucleated cells was approximated via reference gene primer amplification. Assay used: immunoSEQ multiplex PCR; TCRdb lists only in-frame clones, some missing. The V and J calls and clone size come from that table; D and trimming were worked out from the DNA. The table has 200,000 to 250,000 clones, 70% to 90% seen once. The CDR3 covers 17 residues. Germline CDR1 is MNHEY and CDR2 is SMNVEV (reference sequence). V shed 4 bases and J shed 4 bases, with 20 bases lying between them. The clonotype comes from a man between 18 and 29 years old with active or convalescent COVID-19. Sequenced material: peripheral blood. The V call is TRBV27, the J call TRBJ1-3; D possibly corresponds to TRBD1 (5 bases). In DNA, the CDR3 is TGTGCCAGCAGTTCGATCGGGTCTCGGGGGTGGGGAAACACCATATATTTT. Translated: CASSSIGSRGWGNTIYF.